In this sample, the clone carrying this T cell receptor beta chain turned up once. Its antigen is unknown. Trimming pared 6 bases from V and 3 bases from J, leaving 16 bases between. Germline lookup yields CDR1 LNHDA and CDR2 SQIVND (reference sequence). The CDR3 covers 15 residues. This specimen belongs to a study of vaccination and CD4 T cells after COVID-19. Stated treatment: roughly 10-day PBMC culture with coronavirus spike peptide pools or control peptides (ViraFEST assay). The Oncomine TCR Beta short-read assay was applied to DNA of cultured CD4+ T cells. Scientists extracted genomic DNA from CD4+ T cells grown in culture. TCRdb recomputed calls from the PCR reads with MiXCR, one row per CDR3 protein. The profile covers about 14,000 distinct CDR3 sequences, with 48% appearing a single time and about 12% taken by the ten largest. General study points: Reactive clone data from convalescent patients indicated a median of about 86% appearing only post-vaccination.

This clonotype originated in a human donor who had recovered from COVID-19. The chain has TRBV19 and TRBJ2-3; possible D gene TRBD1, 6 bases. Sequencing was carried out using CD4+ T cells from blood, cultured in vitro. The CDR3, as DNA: TGTGCCAGTAGCCCAATGGTGGGGGCGACAGATACGCAGTATTTT. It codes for CASSPMVGATDTQYF.